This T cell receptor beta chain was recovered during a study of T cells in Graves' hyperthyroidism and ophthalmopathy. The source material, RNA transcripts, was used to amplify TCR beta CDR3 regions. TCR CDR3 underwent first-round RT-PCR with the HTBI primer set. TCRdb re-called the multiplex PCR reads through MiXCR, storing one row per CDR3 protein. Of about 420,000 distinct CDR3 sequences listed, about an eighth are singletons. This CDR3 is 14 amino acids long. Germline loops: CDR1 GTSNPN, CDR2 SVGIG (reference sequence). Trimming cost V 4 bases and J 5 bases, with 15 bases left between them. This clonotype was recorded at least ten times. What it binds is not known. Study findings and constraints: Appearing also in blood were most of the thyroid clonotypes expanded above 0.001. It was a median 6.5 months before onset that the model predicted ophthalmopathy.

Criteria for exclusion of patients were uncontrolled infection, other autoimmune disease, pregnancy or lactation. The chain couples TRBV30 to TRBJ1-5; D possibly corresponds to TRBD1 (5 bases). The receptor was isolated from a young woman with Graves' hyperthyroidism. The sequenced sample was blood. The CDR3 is CAWTTAGEYQPQHF. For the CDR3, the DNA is TGTGCCTGGACGACGGCGGGGGAGTATCAGCCCCAGCATTTT. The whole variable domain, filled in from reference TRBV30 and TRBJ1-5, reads SQTIHQWPATLVQPVGSPLSLECTVEGTSNPNLYWYRQAAGRGLQLLFYSVGIGQISSEVPQNLSASRPQDRQFILSSKKLLLSDSGFYLCAWTTAGEYQPQHFGDGTRLSIL.